This TCR beta chain was sequenced in a study of identical twins. Trimming cost V 0 bases and J 2 bases; bases outside gene matches: 9. This CDR3 has 19 amino acids. Looked up from germline, CDR1 is LNHNV and CDR2 is YYDKDF (reference sequence). Each CDR3 protein is one row after TCRdb ran MiXCR on the 5' RACE reads. The table shows just over 450,000 distinct CDR3 sequences, with more than 13% occurring only once. The sample also formed part of further work on yellow fever vaccine responses in identical twins.

The source material was CD4+ T cells sorted from blood. V gene TRBV15 combines with J gene TRBJ2-5; 13 nucleotides align to TRBD2. The TCR originated in a woman aged 18-29 years in good health. The CDR3 region has the DNA TGTGCCACCAGCAGAGATGGACCGGGACTAGCGGGACTTCAAGAGACCCAGTACTTC. The encoded protein is CATSRDGPGLAGLQETQYF.